Listed below are T cell receptor beta chains from one sample, sequenced in a study of cytomegalovirus exposure and HLA in healthy donors. Here immunoSEQ multiplex PCR was the method, and the copy in TCRdb shows in-frame clones only, minus some. The sample shows more than 100,000 clones, 55% to 80% of them seen only once. Sequencing was carried out using PBMCs. These receptors all stem from a woman aged 40 to 55 in good health and CMV-seronegative. Each CDR3 is given with its conserved first and last residue. Fields, in order: CDR3 length, V gene, D gene, clone size, J gene, CDR3 protein, CDR3 DNA. The D gene is left open where the match is weak. Rows may omit the clone size; those that give it use once, few, many or a size class.

>16|TRBV4-2|TRBD1|few|TRBJ2-1
CASSQEAGQAYNEQFF
TGTGCCAGCAGCCAAGAGGCGGGACAGGCATACAATGAGCAGTTCTTC
>14|TRBV13|-|-|TRBJ1-2
CASSLGSSNYGYTF
TGTGCCAGCAGCTTAGGCAGTTCTAACTATGGCTACACCTTC
>14|TRBV19|-|-|TRBJ2-2
CASQGTLNTGELFF
TGTGCCAGTCAGGGGACACTGAACACCGGGGAGCTGTTTTTT
>14|TRBV14|-|-|TRBJ1-4
CASSQAQSNEKLFF
TGTGCCAGCAGCCAAGCACAGAGTAATGAAAAACTGTTTTTT
>15|TRBV7-2|-|few|TRBJ2-5
CASSLVAGNQETQYF
TGTGCCAGCAGCTTAGTCGCGGGGAACCAAGAGACCCAGTACTTC
>16|TRBV28|TRBD2|-|TRBJ2-7
CASSPVASGGENEQYF
TGTGCCAGCAGTCCAGTCGCTAGCGGGGGGGAGAACGAGCAGTACTTC
>15|TRBV30|-|few|TRBJ1-6
CAWTQGNAYNSPLHF
TGTGCCTGGACCCAGGGAAACGCCTATAATTCACCCCTCCACTTT
>15|TRBV2|TRBD1|many|TRBJ2-1
CASSADRGSYNEQFF
TGTGCCAGCAGTGCCGACAGGGGATCCTACAATGAGCAGTTCTTC
>14|TRBV27|-|-|TRBJ2-1
CASSFWGENNEQFF
TGTGCCAGCAGTTTTTGGGGGGAGAACAATGAGCAGTTCTTC
>14|TRBV7-9|-|-|TRBJ2-5
CASSLGAGMETQYF
TGTGCCAGCAGCTTAGGGGCGGGCATGGAGACCCAGTACTTC
>15|TRBV6-5|TRBD2|-|TRBJ2-5
CASSYSGAGGLTQYF
TGTGCCAGCAGTTACAGTGGTGCGGGGGGTTTAACCCAGTACTTC
>15|TRBV29-1|TRBD2|-|TRBJ2-7
CSVDLVGGGSYEQYF
TGCAGCGTTGACCTCGTCGGGGGGGGCAGCTACGAGCAGTACTTC
>16|TRBV18|TRBD2|-|TRBJ2-2
CASSPGLVANTGELFF
TGTGCCAGCTCACCGGGACTAGTGGCGAACACCGGGGAGCTGTTTTTT
>14|TRBV10-1|TRBD1|-|TRBJ1-1
CATSTGGIDTEAFF
TGCGCCACCTCGACAGGGGGTATAGACACTGAAGCTTTCTTT
>16|TRBV28|TRBD1|-|TRBJ1-5
CASSFQGQGMTQPQHF
TGTGCCAGCAGTTTCCAGGGACAGGGTATGACTCAGCCCCAGCATTTT
>16|TRBV19|TRBD1|-|TRBJ1-1
CASSTQGAKGNTEAFF
TGTGCCAGTAGTACACAGGGGGCTAAGGGGAACACTGAAGCCTTCTTT
>13|TRBV7-2|-|-|TRBJ1-2
CASSLPRGTGYTF
TGTGCCAGCAGCCTCCCACGGGGGACTGGCTACACCTTC
>15|TRBV6-1|TRBD2|-|TRBJ2-5
CASSELAGGQETQYF
TGTGCCAGCAGTGAACTAGCGGGGGGGCAAGAGACCCAGTACTTC
>16|TRBV4-1|-|-|TRBJ2-3
CASSQGETGGTDTQYF
TGCGCCAGCAGCCAAGGGGAGACCGGGGGCACAGATACGCAGTATTTT
>14|TRBV5-1|-|-|TRBJ1-2
CASSLDPSTDGYTF
TGCGCCAGCAGCTTGGACCCCTCGACAGATGGCTACACCTTC
>14|TRBV7-9|-|-|TRBJ2-7
CASSLVRVPYEQYF
TGTGCCAGCAGCTTAGTCCGGGTCCCCTACGAGCAGTACTTC
>13|TRBV6-1|-|-|TRBJ1-1
CASHWRGSAEAFF
TGTGCCAGCCACTGGAGGGGTAGTGCTGAAGCTTTCTTT
>14|TRBV5-1|TRBD1|-|TRBJ1-1
CASRRDSGNTEAFF
TGCGCCAGCAGGCGGGACAGCGGGAACACTGAAGCTTTCTTT
>13|TRBV2|TRBD1|once|TRBJ2-7
CAIRDRSNYEQYF
TGTGCCATTAGGGACAGGTCGAATTACGAGCAGTACTTC
>14|TRBV5-1|-|-|TRBJ2-7
CASSLEGVPYEQYF
TGCGCCAGCAGCTTGGAGGGGGTCCCCTACGAGCAGTACTTC
>15|TRBV28|-|few|TRBJ1-5
CASSSRQVSNQPQHF
TGTGCCAGCAGTTCGCGACAGGTTAGCAATCAGCCCCAGCATTTT
>14|TRBV19|-|-|TRBJ1-2
CASSMSTGWDGYTF
TGTGCCAGTAGTATGTCTACAGGCTGGGATGGCTACACCTTC
>16|TRBV28|TRBD1|-|TRBJ2-1
CASSLVWGQGHHEQFF
TGTGCCAGCAGCCTAGTGTGGGGACAGGGTCATCATGAGCAGTTCTTC
>15|TRBV19|TRBD1|-|TRBJ1-5
CASSIGDRGGQPQHF
TGTGCCAGTAGTATAGGTGACAGGGGAGGTCAGCCCCAGCATTTT
>14|TRBV10-3|-|-|TRBJ2-5
CAISEPARQETQYF
TGTGCCATCAGTGAGCCGGCTAGACAAGAGACCCAGTACTTC
>15|TRBV28|TRBD1|-|TRBJ1-5
CASSFRGPSNQPQHF
TGTGCCAGCAGCTTCAGGGGGCCCTCCAATCAGCCCCAGCATTTT
>13|TRBV5-6|-|once|TRBJ2-7
CASSLTGKREQYF
TGTGCCAGCAGCTTGACAGGGAAGCGGGAGCAGTACTTC
>14|TRBV5-1|-|few|TRBJ1-1
CASSFEFMNTEAFF
TGCGCCAGCAGCTTCGAGTTCATGAACACTGAAGCTTTCTTT
>16|TRBV5-4|-|few|TRBJ2-2
CASSLGGLGNTGELFF
TGTGCCAGCAGCTTGGGGGGGCTTGGGAACACCGGGGAGCTGTTTTTT
>13|TRBV6-6|-|-|TRBJ1-2
CASSRGANYGYTF
TGTGCCAGCAGCAGGGGAGCTAACTATGGCTACACCTTC
>15|TRBV11-2|TRBD1|-|TRBJ1-6
CASSLGQGVGSPLHF
TGTGCCAGCAGCCTAGGACAGGGGGTAGGTTCACCCCTCCACTTT
>14|TRBV30|TRBD1|-|TRBJ1-5
CAWGQGLSNQPQHF
TGTGCCTGGGGACAGGGGCTTAGCAATCAGCCCCAGCATTTT
>12|TRBV10-3|-|-|TRBJ1-1
CAIRDLNTEAFF
TGTGCCATCAGGGACTTAAACACTGAAGCTTTCTTT
>13|TRBV5-4|-|few|TRBJ2-5
CASSLQGYETQYF
TGTGCCAGCAGCTTACAGGGATACGAGACCCAGTACTTC
>13|TRBV7-2|-|once|TRBJ1-1
CASSPPRATEAFF
TGTGCCAGCAGCCCCCCCAGGGCCACTGAAGCTTTCTTT
>14|TRBV30|TRBD1|-|TRBJ2-7
CAWTDRYTSYEQYF
TGTGCCTGGACGGACAGGTATACCTCCTACGAGCAGTACTTC
>14|TRBV7-9|TRBD1|-|TRBJ2-5
CASSPGQGQETQYF
TGTGCCAGCAGCCCAGGACAGGGTCAAGAGACCCAGTACTTC